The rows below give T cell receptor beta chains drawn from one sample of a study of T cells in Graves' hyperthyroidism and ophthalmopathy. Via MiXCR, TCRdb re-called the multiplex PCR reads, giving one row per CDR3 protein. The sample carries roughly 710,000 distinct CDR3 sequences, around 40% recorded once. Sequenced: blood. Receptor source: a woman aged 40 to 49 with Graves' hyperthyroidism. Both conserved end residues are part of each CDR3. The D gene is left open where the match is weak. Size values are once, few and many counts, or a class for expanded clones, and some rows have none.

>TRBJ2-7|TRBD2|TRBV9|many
TGTGCCAGCAGCCCCGGCGGGGGTAGCTCCTACGAGCAGTACTTC
CASSPGGGSSYEQYF
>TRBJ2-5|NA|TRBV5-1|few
TGCGCCAGCAGCTTGGAAAAGGAGACCCAGTACTTC
CASSLEKETQYF
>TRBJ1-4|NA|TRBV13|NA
TGTGCCCGCATACGCTCGAGGGAAGAAAAACTGTTTTTT
CARIRSREEKLFF
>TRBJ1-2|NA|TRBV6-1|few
TGTGCCAGCAGTTTCCCTACCCGGGGCGGACATGGCTACACCTTC
CASSFPTRGGHGYTF
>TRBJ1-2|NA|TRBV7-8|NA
TGTGCCAGCAGCGACGGGTGGGGGTTCTATGGCTACACCTTC
CASSDGWGFYGYTF
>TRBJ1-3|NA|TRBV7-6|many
TGTGCCAGCAGCTGGAATCCAGGGTTCTCTGGAAACACCATATATTTT
CASSWNPGFSGNTIYF
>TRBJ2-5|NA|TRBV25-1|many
TGTGCCAGCATGAGGGACCAAGAGACCCAGTACTTC
CASMRDQETQYF
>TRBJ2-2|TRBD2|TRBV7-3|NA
TGTGCCAGCCAGCGGGGGGTCGCGCTTGGGGAGCTGTTTTTT
CASQRGVALGELFF
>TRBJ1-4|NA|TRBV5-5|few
TGTGCCAGCAGCGTGTGGATTGAAGGGAAACTGTTTTTT
CASSVWIEGKLFF
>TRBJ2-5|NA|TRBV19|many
TGTGCCAGTAGTATTTCAGGGATCGGAGAGACCCAGTACTTC
CASSISGIGETQYF
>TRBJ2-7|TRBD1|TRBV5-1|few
TGCGCCAGCAGCGGGGGGACAGGGGGTATCTACGAGCAGTACTTC
CASSGGTGGIYEQYF
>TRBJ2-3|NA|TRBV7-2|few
TGTGCCAGCAGCCCAGTTCGAGTCACAGATACGCAGTATTTT
CASSPVRVTDTQYF
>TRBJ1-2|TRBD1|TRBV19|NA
TGTGCCGGCAGTGGGGGACAGGGAGGAGGCTACACCTTC
CAGSGGQGGGYTF
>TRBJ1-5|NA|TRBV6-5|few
TGTGCCAGCTCGCCGGATATTTATCAGCCCCAGCATTTT
CASSPDIYQPQHF
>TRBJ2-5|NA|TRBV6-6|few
TGTGCCAGCAGTAAAGGACAGACCCAGTACTTC
CASSKGQTQYF
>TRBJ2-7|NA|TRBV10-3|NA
TGTGCCATCAGTGACGGCAACTACGAGCAGTACTTC
CAISDGNYEQYF
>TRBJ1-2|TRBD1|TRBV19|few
TGTGCCAGTAGTGACCGGGACAGGCGGGCGATCCTTTATGGCTACACCTTC
CASSDRDRRAILYGYTF
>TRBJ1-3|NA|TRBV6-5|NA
TGTGCCGGCAGTTGGGGACGGACCTTCTCTGGAAACACCATATATTTT
CAGSWGRTFSGNTIYF
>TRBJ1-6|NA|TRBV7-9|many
TGTGCCAGCAGCTTAGACTCACCCCTCCACTTT
CASSLDSPLHF
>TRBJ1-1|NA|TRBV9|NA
TGTGCCAGCAGCGTAGGGGGAGGGGTCATGAACACTGAAGCTTTCTTT
CASSVGGGVMNTEAFF
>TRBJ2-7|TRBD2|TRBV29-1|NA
TGCAGCGTTGAGGGTGAGCGGGAGTACGAGCAGTACTTC
CSVEGEREYEQYF
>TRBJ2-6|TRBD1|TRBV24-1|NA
TGTGCCACCAGTGCCCAGGACAGGGGTGGATACTCTGGGGCCAACGTCCTGACTTTC
CATSAQDRGGYSGANVLTF
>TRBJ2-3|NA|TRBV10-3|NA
TGTGCCACCAGTGACCCGACGGATCGAGCAGATACGCAGTATTTT
CATSDPTDRADTQYF
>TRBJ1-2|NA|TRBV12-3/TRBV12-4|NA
TGTGCCAGCTGCCGGGCGGGGGCGGTTATAGACTATGGCTACACCTTC
CASCRAGAVIDYGYTF
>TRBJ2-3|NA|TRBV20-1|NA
TGCAGTGCTAGAGACCTAAAAAGAGGGTTTAGCACAGATACGCAGTATTTT
CSARDLKRGFSTDTQYF
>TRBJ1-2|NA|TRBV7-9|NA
TGCGCCAGCAGCCAAGATATAGCGACCTACTATGGCTACACCTTC
CASSQDIATYYGYTF
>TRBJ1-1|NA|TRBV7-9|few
TGTGCCAGCAACTCTAGCGCCCACGGTGAAGCTTTCTTT
CASNSSAHGEAFF
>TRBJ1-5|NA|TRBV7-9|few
TGTGCCAGCAGCTTAGTACCGGTAGGACAGAAGGGTGGCAATCAGCCCCAGCATTTT
CASSLVPVGQKGGNQPQHF
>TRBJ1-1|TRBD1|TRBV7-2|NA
TGTGCCAGCAGCTGGACAGGACAGGGGGCGACTGAAGCTTTCTTT
CASSWTGQGATEAFF
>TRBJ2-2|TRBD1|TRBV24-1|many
TGTGCCACCAGTGAGCTTACAGGGGGAGTGAACACCGGGGAGCTGTTTTTT
CATSELTGGVNTGELFF
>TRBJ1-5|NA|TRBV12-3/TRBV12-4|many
TGTGCCAGCAATTTAGGGAATCAGCCCCAGCATTTT
CASNLGNQPQHF
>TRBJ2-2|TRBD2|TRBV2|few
TGTGCCAGCAGCCCCTGGCCTAGCGGGAACACCGGGGAGCTGTTTTTT
CASSPWPSGNTGELFF
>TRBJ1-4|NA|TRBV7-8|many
TGTGCCAGCAGCCCGCAGGGCTGGGAAAAACTGTTTTTT
CASSPQGWEKLFF
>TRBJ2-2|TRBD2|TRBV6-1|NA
TGTGCCAGCAGACCAAAATCCGGACTAGCGGGGACCGGGGAGCTGTTTTTT
CASRPKSGLAGTGELFF
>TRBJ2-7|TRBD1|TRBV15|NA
TGTGCCACCAGCACCAGACCGGGGACAGGGACCCACGAGCAGTACTTC
CATSTRPGTGTHEQYF
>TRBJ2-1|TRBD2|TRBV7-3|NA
TGTGCCAGCAGCTCTACTAGCGGGGCGGCCAATGAGCAGTTCTTC
CASSSTSGAANEQFF
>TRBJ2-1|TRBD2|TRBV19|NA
TGTGCCAGTAGTATCCATAGCGGGGGGTACTACAATGAGCAGTTCTTC
CASSIHSGGYYNEQFF
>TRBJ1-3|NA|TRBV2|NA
TGTGCCAGCAGTGAAGTAGAGTCTGGAAACACCATATATTTT
CASSEVESGNTIYF
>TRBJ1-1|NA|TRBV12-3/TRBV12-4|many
TGTGCCAGCAGTCGGGGGACGGGGAACACTGAAGCTTTCTTT
CASSRGTGNTEAFF
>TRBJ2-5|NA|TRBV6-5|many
TGTGCCAGCAGTTACAGGGGGGCCACCGGAGAGACCCAGTACTTC
CASSYRGATGETQYF
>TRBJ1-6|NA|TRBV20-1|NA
TGCAGTGCTAGGGACAGTCCTTTCTCCTATAATTCACCCCTCCACTTT
CSARDSPFSYNSPLHF
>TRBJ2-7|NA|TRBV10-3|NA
TGTGCCATCAGGGACACCGGGACAACCTACGAGCAGTACTTC
CAIRDTGTTYEQYF
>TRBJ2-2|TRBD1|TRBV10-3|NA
TGTGCCATCGGGACAGGGGGCTTATCCGGGGAGCTGTTTTTT
CAIGTGGLSGELFF
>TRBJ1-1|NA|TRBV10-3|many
TGTGCCATCAGTGAGTTTCAGGGAGGGGACACTGAAGCTTTCTTT
CAISEFQGGDTEAFF
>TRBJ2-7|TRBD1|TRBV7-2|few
TGTGCCAGCAGTTTCCTCGGGACAGGTTCCTACGAGCAGTACTTC
CASSFLGTGSYEQYF
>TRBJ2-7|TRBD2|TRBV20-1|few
TGCAGTGCCAGCACTTTTAGCGGGAGGACATACGAGCAGTACTTC
CSASTFSGRTYEQYF
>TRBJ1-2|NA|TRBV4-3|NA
TGCGCCAGCAGCCAAAGAGAGGGCTATGGCTACACCTTC
CASSQREGYGYTF
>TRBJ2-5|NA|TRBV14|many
TGTGCCAGCAGCCACACAGAGACCCAGTACTTC
CASSHTETQYF
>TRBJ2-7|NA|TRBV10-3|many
TGTGCCATCAGTAAGAAAGAAAAGGTCGGCGAGCAGTACTTC
CAISKKEKVGEQYF
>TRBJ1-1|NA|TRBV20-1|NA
TGCAGTGCTAGAGATCACTCTGGGGCACCTGAAGCTTTCTTT
CSARDHSGAPEAFF
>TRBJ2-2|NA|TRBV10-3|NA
TGTGCCAGCAGTTACCCGCCGGGACCCAACACCGGGGAGCTGTTTTTT
CASSYPPGPNTGELFF
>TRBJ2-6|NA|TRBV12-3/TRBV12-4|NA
TGTGCCAGCACCCTTACCAGGGTATTGGGACCCACCCTGACTTTC
CASTLTRVLGPTLTF
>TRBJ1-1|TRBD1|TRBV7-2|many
TGTGCCAGCAGCGCGACAGGGGTTTGGACTGAAGCTTTCTTT
CASSATGVWTEAFF